Listed below are T cell receptor beta chains from one sample, sequenced in a study of CD8 T cells in Susac syndrome. TCRdb analysed the immunoSEQ multiplex PCR reads with MiXCR anew, one entry per CDR3 protein. The table lists about 290,000 distinct CDR3 sequences, approximately 89% of them singletons. Sequenced input: CD8+ T cells from PBMCs. All receptors derive from a human donor with multiple sclerosis. CDR3s include the opening cysteine and the closing phenylalanine or tryptophan. A D gene is named only where the DNA matches it firmly. Clone sizes are given selectively: once, few, many, or a class where the clone is expanded.

j_gene,d_gene,abundance,v_gene,CDR3nt,CDR3aa
TRBJ2-5,TRBD1,.,TRBV28,TGTGCCAGCAGTACCGAGGGACAGGGCGTAGAGGAGACCCAGTACTTC,CASSTEGQGVEETQYF
TRBJ2-2,.,.,TRBV7-8,TGTGCCAGCAGCTTATATAGACCTCTAAACACCGGGGAGCTGTTTTTT,CASSLYRPLNTGELFF
TRBJ2-1,.,.,TRBV4-2,TGTGCCAGCAGCATGTACCGGGGGCCGAACAATGAGCAGTTCTTC,CASSMYRGPNNEQFF
TRBJ1-6,.,.,TRBV5-6,TGTGCCAGCAGCCCCCGCCGGTTTCCGGACCACAATTCACCCCTCCACTTT,CASSPRRFPDHNSPLHF
TRBJ1-4,.,.,TRBV30,TGTGCCTGGAGTATCTGGGGGAGTGGTGAAAAACTGTTTTTT,CAWSIWGSGEKLFF
TRBJ2-1,.,once,TRBV4-3,TGCGCCAGCAGCCGGGGAGAGTTCCCGGGCCCCAAAGGGGATGAGCAGTTCTTC,CASSRGEFPGPKGDEQFF
TRBJ1-1,.,.,TRBV28,TGTGCCAGCAGCGGAGGGGGGGCCACTGAAGCTTTCTTT,CASSGGGATEAFF
TRBJ2-1,TRBD2,.,TRBV27,TGTGCCAGCAGTCCAGTAAGCGGGAGGTTGAACAATGAGCAGTTCTTC,CASSPVSGRLNNEQFF
TRBJ2-7,.,.,TRBV20-1,TGCAGTGCTAAGATCCTAACCCCCTCCTACGAGCAGTACTTC,CSAKILTPSYEQYF
TRBJ1-1,.,.,TRBV19,TGTGCCAGTAGCGGACAGCCGACAATGAACACTGAAGCTTTCTTT,CASSGQPTMNTEAFF
TRBJ2-3,.,few,TRBV7-9,TGTGCCAGCAGCTTAGCAGGATTTAGCACAGATACGCAGTATTTT,CASSLAGFSTDTQYF
TRBJ2-7,.,few,TRBV6-6,TGTGCCAGCAGTTCCACGAACGAAACCCCCTACGAGCAGTACTTC,CASSSTNETPYEQYF
TRBJ2-1,TRBD2,.,TRBV6-5,TGTGCCAGCAGTTGGACTAGCGGGTCGGATTACAATGAGCAGTTCTTC,CASSWTSGSDYNEQFF
TRBJ2-1,TRBD2,.,TRBV29-1,TGCAGCGTTGAGGACCCTCCTAGGGGCGGGAGGGTTAATGAGCAGTTCTTC,CSVEDPPRGGRVNEQFF
TRBJ2-2,.,once,TRBV4-2,TGTGCCAGCAGCCAAGTTAAAACCCACACCGGGGAGCTGTTTTTT,CASSQVKTHTGELFF
TRBJ2-1,.,.,TRBV6-2/TRBV6-3,TGTGCCAGCAGTTACCCCCTCCCACGGGAGAGCTCCTACAATGAGCAGTTCTTC,CASSYPLPRESSYNEQFF
TRBJ2-7,TRBD2,.,TRBV29-1,TGCAGCGTTGAGACTAGCGGGACGCAGTACGAGCAGTACTTC,CSVETSGTQYEQYF
TRBJ2-7,TRBD1,.,TRBV29-1,TGCAGCGCAGAGGACAGGGGGAACTACGAGCAGTACTTC,CSAEDRGNYEQYF
TRBJ2-2,.,.,TRBV7-8,TGTGCCAGCAGCTTAACGACCCAAAACACCGGGGAGCTGTTTTTT,CASSLTTQNTGELFF
TRBJ2-7,.,once,TRBV6-5,TGTGCCAGCAGTTACTCCCTAGGGGCGACCGAGCAGTACTTC,CASSYSLGATEQYF
TRBJ1-1,.,few,TRBV11-2,TGTGCCAGCAGGCCCGGGGACCCCCGGACTGAAGCTTTCTTT,CASRPGDPRTEAFF
TRBJ2-1,.,once,TRBV24-1,TGTGCCACCAGTGATTTTTCTGGCAATGAGCAGTTCTTC,CATSDFSGNEQFF
TRBJ2-7,TRBD2,.,TRBV4-2,TGTGCCAGCAGCCAAGAACCCCGACTAGCGGGGACCTACGAGCAGTACTTC,CASSQEPRLAGTYEQYF
TRBJ2-1,.,.,TRBV6-2/TRBV6-3,TGTGCCAGCAGTTACTCTGCGGCAGGGCGTGAGTTCTTC,CASSYSAAGREFF
TRBJ2-7,TRBD2,.,TRBV12-3/TRBV12-4,TGTGCCAGCAGCACTAGCGGCGGGGGTTACGAGCAGTACTTC,CASSTSGGGYEQYF
TRBJ1-5,.,.,TRBV12-3/TRBV12-4,TGTGCCAGCAGTTTACGTAGGCAGCGAGATCAGCCCCAGCATTTT,CASSLRRQRDQPQHF
TRBJ2-1,.,.,TRBV28,TGTGCCAGCAGTTTATTTGGAGGCAATGAGCAGTTCTTC,CASSLFGGNEQFF
TRBJ2-3,TRBD2,.,TRBV7-2,TGTGCCAGCAGCACAGGCGAGGGACTAGTGGTAGATACGCAGTATTTT,CASSTGEGLVVDTQYF
TRBJ2-7,TRBD2,.,TRBV2,TGTGCCACCACCCCTATGACTAGCGGGAGGTACGAGCAGTACTTC,CATTPMTSGRYEQYF
TRBJ2-3,.,.,TRBV4-3,TGCGCCAGCAGCCAAGCCGCTAGAGGGCCAGATACGCAGTATTTT,CASSQAARGPDTQYF
TRBJ2-7,TRBD1,.,TRBV7-2,TGTGCCAGCAGCTTAGCCTTTACAGGGGACGAGCAGTACTTC,CASSLAFTGDEQYF